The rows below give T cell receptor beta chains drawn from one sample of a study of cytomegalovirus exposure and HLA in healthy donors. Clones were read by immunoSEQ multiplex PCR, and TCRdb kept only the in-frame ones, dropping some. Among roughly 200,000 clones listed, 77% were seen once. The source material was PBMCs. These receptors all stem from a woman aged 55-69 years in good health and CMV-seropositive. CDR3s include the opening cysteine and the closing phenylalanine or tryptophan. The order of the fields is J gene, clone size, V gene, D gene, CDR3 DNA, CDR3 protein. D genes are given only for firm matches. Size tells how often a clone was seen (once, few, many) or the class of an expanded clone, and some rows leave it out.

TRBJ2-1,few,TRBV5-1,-,TGCGCCAGCAGCTTGGATAACGGGTACAATGAGCAGTTCTTC,CASSLDNGYNEQFF
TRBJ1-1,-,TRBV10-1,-,TGCGCCAGCACTGGGCAGGGGAAGAACACTGAAGCTTTCTTT,CASTGQGKNTEAFF
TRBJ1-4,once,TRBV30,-,TGTGCCTGGAGTCTACGGACAGATGAAAAACTGTTTTTT,CAWSLRTDEKLFF
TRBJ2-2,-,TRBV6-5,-,TGTGCCAGCAGTTACCGCCTAGGAAATCCCACCGGGGAGCTGTTTTTT,CASSYRLGNPTGELFF
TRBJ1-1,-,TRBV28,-,TGTGCCAGCAGCCCTACTTTTGGAGTAGCTGAAGCTTTCTTT,CASSPTFGVAEAFF
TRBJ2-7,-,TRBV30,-,TGTGCCTGGAGTGAAAGCGGCACCTCCTACGAGCAGTACTTC,CAWSESGTSYEQYF
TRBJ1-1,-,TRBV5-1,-,TGCGCCAGCAGCATTGGACAGTCTGAAGCTTTCTTT,CASSIGQSEAFF
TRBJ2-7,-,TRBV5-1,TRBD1,TGCGCCAGCAGCACGGGGACAGGGAGCTCCTACGAGCAGTACTTC,CASSTGTGSSYEQYF
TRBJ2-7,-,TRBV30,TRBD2,TGTGCCTGGAGTGGGGGCGGGGGGGCCTACGAGCAGTACTTC,CAWSGGGGAYEQYF
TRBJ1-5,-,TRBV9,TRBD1,TGTGCCAGCAGCGTTGGACAGGGGAATCAGCCCCAGCATTTT,CASSVGQGNQPQHF
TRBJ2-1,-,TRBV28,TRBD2,TGTGCCAGCAGTTTCTCGCTAGCGGGAGGGCCCCGCTCCTACAATGAGCAGTTCTTC,CASSFSLAGGPRSYNEQFF
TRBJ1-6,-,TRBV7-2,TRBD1,TGTGCCAGCAGCCAGGGGACAGGGGAGGGTTCACCCCTCCACTTT,CASSQGTGEGSPLHF
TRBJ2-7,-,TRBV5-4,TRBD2,TGTGCCAGCAGCTCGGGACTAGCCTACGAGCAGTACTTC,CASSSGLAYEQYF
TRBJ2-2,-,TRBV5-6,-,TGTGCCAGCACAACCGGGACAACCACCGGGGAGCTGTTTTTT,CASTTGTTTGELFF
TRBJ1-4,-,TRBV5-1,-,TGCGCCAGCAGCCCGGGGGGGGGTCAGATTGAAAAACTGTTTTTT,CASSPGGGQIEKLFF
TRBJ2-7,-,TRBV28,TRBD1,TGTGCCAGCAGTCCGGACGGGACAGGCTCCTACGAGCAGTACTTC,CASSPDGTGSYEQYF
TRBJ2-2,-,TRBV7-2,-,TGTGCCAGCAGCTTTGCCAGGAACACCGGGGAGCTGTTTTTT,CASSFARNTGELFF
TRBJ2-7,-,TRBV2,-,TGTGCCAGCAGTGTTCGTCAGAAAGAGGGAGAGCAGTACTTC,CASSVRQKEGEQYF
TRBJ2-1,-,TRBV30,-,TGTGCCTGGAGTTCTCCGGCTAGCAGGTTTCATGAGCAGTTCTTC,CAWSSPASRFHEQFF
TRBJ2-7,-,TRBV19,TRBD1,TGTGCCAGTAGTATAGGGGGGACAGGGGCCGACGAGCAGTACTTC,CASSIGGTGADEQYF
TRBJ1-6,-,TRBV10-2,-,TGCGCCAGCGGGGGGGGGAATTCACCCCTCCACTTT,CASGGGNSPLHF
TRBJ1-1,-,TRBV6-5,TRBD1,TGTGCCAGCAGTTTGGACAGGGGGACGGCCACTGAAGCTTTCTTT,CASSLDRGTATEAFF
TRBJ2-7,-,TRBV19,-,TGTGCCAGTAGTAAGTTGGACAACTACGAGCAGTACTTC,CASSKLDNYEQYF
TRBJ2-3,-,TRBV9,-,TGTGCCAGCAGCGTAGGGATAGCGACCACAGATACGCAGTATTTT,CASSVGIATTDTQYF
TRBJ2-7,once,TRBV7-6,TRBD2,TGTGCCAGCAGCCCTCGGACTAGCGGCTACGAGCAGTACTTC,CASSPRTSGYEQYF
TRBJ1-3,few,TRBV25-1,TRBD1,TGTGCCAGCAGTGAAAACAGGGGGCAAGGAAACACCATATATTTT,CASSENRGQGNTIYF
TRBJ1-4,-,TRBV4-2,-,TGTGCCAGCAGCCAAGCGACGGGTGGGGAAAAACTGTTTTTT,CASSQATGGEKLFF
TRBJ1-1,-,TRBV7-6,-,TGTGCCAGCAGCTTAGGAGCCTACGGGAACACTGAAGCTTTCTTT,CASSLGAYGNTEAFF
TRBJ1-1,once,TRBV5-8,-,TGTGCCAGCAGCCGCGGGAGGGGCGGCACTGAAGCTTTCTTT,CASSRGRGGTEAFF
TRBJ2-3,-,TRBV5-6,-,TGTGCCAGCAGCTTGGCGGGGGTGGATAACCGAGGTACGCAGTATTTT,CASSLAGVDNRGTQYF